This T cell receptor beta chain was identified in a study of T-cell reconstitution after alpha-beta-depleted transplantation in children. Study outcomes and limitations: Several hundred rapidly expanded clones from non-depleted graft cells reportedly supplied alpha-beta T cells about two months post-transplant. Most T-cell counts and diversity one year after the transplant came from T cells that were newly produced. It was surviving recipient T cells and thymic progenitors that gave some patients high TCRbeta diversity at day 60.

Unique molecular identifiers were incorporated during preparation of the TCRbeta library. Using its own MiXCR run on the PCR reads, TCRdb lists one record per CDR3 protein. The sample carries around 370,000 distinct CDR3 sequences, roughly 15% recorded once. V was trimmed by 8 bases and J by 0 bases, leaving 8 bases between them. There are 13 residues in the CDR3. Germline CDR1 LNHNV, CDR2 YYDKDF (reference sequence). In the case of this clonotype: Its antigen is still unknown.

This TCR was recovered from a male patient between 2 and 15 years old who had a stem cell transplant for acute lymphoblastic leukemia, so the T cells may come from the graft donor. The V gene is TRBV15, the J gene TRBJ2-1; tentatively, D is TRBD1 (6 bases). The specimen was PBMCs, mostly from graft donor cells, collected 360 days after TCRalphabeta/CD19-depleted stem cell transplant. As DNA, the CDR3 is TGTGCCACCCGGACAGACTCCTACAATGAGCAGTTCTTC. It codes for CATRTDSYNEQFF. Full variable domain (rest looked up from reference TRBV15 and TRBJ2-1): DAMVIQNPRYQVTQFGKPVTLSCSQTLNHNVMYWYQQKSSQAPKLLFHYYDKDFNNEADTPDNFQSRRPNTSFCFLDIRSPGLGDTAMYLCATRTDSYNEQFFGPGTRLTVL.